These 18 T cell receptor beta chains were all obtained from the same sample, sequenced in a study of PD-1 blockade in classical Hodgkin lymphoma. Sequencing used immunoSEQ multiplex PCR; TCRdb keeps in-frame clones, though not all of them. The table includes tens of thousands of clones, roughly 80% detected once. After autologous stem cell transplantation all patients relapsed, and prior brentuximab vedotin exposure differed between cohorts. The specimen comprised peripheral blood mononuclear cells (PBMCs), sampled before the second cycle of nivolumab. The origin of the receptors is a human donor with classical Hodgkin lymphoma.

CDR3 sequence: CASKPQRALNEQFF. The CDR3 DNA reads as TGTGCCAGTAAACCTCAGCGGGCTCTCAATGAGCAGTTCTTC. The V and J genes are TRBV19 and TRBJ2-1, with a tentative D call TRBD2 (6 bases). The germline V gene has CDR1 LNHDA and CDR2 SQIVND (reference sequence). CDR3 size: 14 residues. With 7 bases removed from V and 6 bases from J, the gap between germline ends came to 16 bases.

The chain combines TRBV28 with TRBJ1-2; D may be TRBD1 (5 bases). Germline V gene data show CDR1 as MDHEN and CDR2 as SYDVKM. V dropped 5 bases and J dropped 8 bases, with 21 bases sitting between them. This CDR3 is 15 amino acids long. The CDR3, as DNA: TGTGCCAGCAGTCCAGCAGGGAGGGGTTGGATGGGCTACACCTTC. Translated, it gives CASSPAGRGWMGYTF.

This rearrangement joins TRBV29-1 to TRBJ1-2; D call uncertain. Germline CDR1 and CDR2: SQVTM and ANQGSEA. V lost 3 bases and J 4 bases, leaving 6 bases between the germline ends. CDR3 size: 11 residues. The CDR3 spells CSVEGIYGYTF. The DNA of the CDR3 is TGCAGCGTTGAGGGTATCTATGGCTACACCTTC.

The chain combines TRBV7-9 with TRBJ2-5; D is possibly TRBD1 or TRBD2 (6 bases each). The germline V gene has CDR1 SEHNR and CDR2 FQNEAQ (reference sequence). This CDR3 spans 14 amino acids. Trimming took off 5 bases at V and 8 bases at J, with 18 bases between the two ends. This CDR3 reads CASSEEGVKNTQYF. In DNA, the CDR3 is TGTGCCAGCAGCGAGGAGGGGGTTAAGAACACCCAGTACTTC. Supplemented by reference TRBV7-9 and TRBJ2-5, the full variable domain reads DTGVSQNPRHKITKRGQNVTFRCDPISEHNRLYWYRQTLGQGPEFLTYFQNEAQLEKSRLLSDRFSAERPKGSFSTLEIQRTEQGDSAMYLCASSEEGVKNTQYFGPGTRLLVL.

This chain links TRBV19 with TRBJ1-3, with D perhaps matching TRBD1 (6 bases). V was clipped by 3 bases and J by 4 bases, with 19 bases between them. The germline V gene has CDR1 LNHDA and CDR2 SQIVND (reference sequence). This CDR3 has 17 residues. The CDR3 loop is CASSIKGGSTPGNTIYF. The CDR3 DNA reads as TGTGCCAGTAGTATTAAGGGGGGCTCTACTCCGGGAAACACCATATATTTT.

In its sample, this clone was seen a few times. The chain couples TRBV5-1 to TRBJ1-4; D remains unclear. The CDR3 is made up of 14 amino acids. From germline, CDR1 is SGHRS and CDR2 YFSETQ. Trimming took 1 base from V and 6 from J, leaving 10 bases between them. The CDR3 sequence is CASSLSGLDEKLFF. The CDR3, as DNA: TGCGCCAGCAGCTTGTCCGGCCTAGATGAAAAACTGTTTTTT.

This clone was detected a few times. V and J are TRBV30 and TRBJ2-1, with D tentatively TRBD1 (5 bases). The CDR3 is made up of 13 amino acids. The V gene's germline CDR1 is GTSNPN and CDR2 SVGIG (reference sequence). With 1 base removed from V and 4 bases from J, the gap between germline ends came to 8 bases. CDR3 protein: CAWSADRYNEQFF. CDR3 DNA sequence: TGTGCCTGGAGTGCTGACAGATACAATGAGCAGTTCTTC.

By sample share, this clone is medium-sized. The chain links TRBV29-1 to TRBJ2-2; TRBD2 agrees at 10 bases. V lost 7 bases to trimming and J lost 4 bases; unmatched junction nucleotides: 9. CDR1 and CDR2 (germline): SQVTM, ANQGSEA. The CDR3 consists of 15 residues. The CDR3 reads CSAPASGSLTGELFF. The CDR3 nucleotides are TGCAGCGCCCCCGCTAGCGGGAGTCTCACCGGGGAGCTGTTTTTT.

CDR3 coding DNA: TGTGCCAGCAGGACCGGACAGGGGTCCGGGGAGCTGTTTTTT. This codes for CASRTGQGSGELFF. The genes are TRBV5-6 and TRBJ2-2, with TRBD1 identical over 9 bases. There are 14 residues in the CDR3. V lost 5 bases to trimming and J lost 6 bases; unmatched junction nucleotides: 5. Germline CDR1 SGHDT, CDR2 YYEEEE.

This chain connects TRBV4-3 to TRBJ2-3, with TRBD2 matching over 12 bases. The CDR3 is 18 residues long. CDR1 is LGHNA and CDR2 is YSLEER in the germline V gene. The V segment lost 2 bases and the J segment 2 bases; nucleotides outside the gene matches: 8. Here the CDR3 reads CASSQRKTSGGYTDTQYF. CDR3 in DNA: TGCGCCAGCAGCCAAAGGAAAACTAGCGGGGGGTACACAGATACGCAGTATTTT.

This clone was recorded once. CDR3 in DNA: TGTGCCAGCAGCCCCCAAACGGGCGCTGAAGCTTTCTTT. Its protein is CASSPQTGAEAFF. The chain has TRBV7-9 and TRBJ1-1; D unclear. Trimming shortened V by 5 bases and J by 6 bases, and 13 bases separated the two germline ends. CDR1 SEHNR and CDR2 FQNEAQ come from the germline V gene (reference sequence). This CDR3 is built from 13 residues.

The V and J genes are TRBV5-1 and TRBJ2-2; a weak D match, TRBD1 (6 bases). The germline gives CDR1 SGHRS, CDR2 YFSETQ. V was shortened by 4 bases and J by 5 bases, with 21 bases between the two germline ends. The CDR3 length is 17 residues. CDR3 nucleotides: TGCGCCAGCAGCAGTAGGGCCCGGCCAGGGGTTACCGGGGAGCTGTTTTTT. Its translation is CASSSRARPGVTGELFF. The full variable domain, completed using reference TRBV5-1 and TRBJ2-2, is KAGVTQTPRYLIKTRGQQVTLSCSPISGHRSVSWYQQTPGQGLQFLFEYFSETQRNKGNFPGRFSGRQFSNSRSEMNVSTLELGDSALYLCASSSRARPGVTGELFFGEGSRLTVL.

The chain combines TRBV28 with TRBJ1-5; D unresolved. The CDR3 runs to 15 residues. CDR1 is MDHEN, CDR2 SYDVKM, per germline. V dropped 6 bases and J dropped 6 bases, with 18 bases sitting between them. The CDR3 spells CASSPTTGSAQPQHF. The CDR3 DNA is TGTGCCAGCAGCCCGACTACGGGGTCGGCTCAGCCCCAGCATTTT.

This sequence joins TRBV18 and TRBJ2-3; D gene uncertain. This CDR3 is built from 13 residues. Trimming stripped 6 bases from V and 4 bases from J, with 11 bases between. Germline values: CDR1 KGHSH, CDR2 LQKENI. The CDR3 DNA reads as TGTGCCAGCTCGTTCCAGTCAGCAGATACGCAGTATTTT. Protein sequence: CASSFQSADTQYF. The full variable domain, rest sourced from reference TRBV18 and TRBJ2-3, is NAGVMQNPRHLVRRRGQEARLRCSPMKGHSHVYWYRQLPEEGLKFMVYLQKENIIDESGMPKERFSAEFPKEGPSILRIQQVVRGDSAAYFCASSFQSADTQYFGPGTRLTVL.

The chain joins TRBV28 to TRBJ2-3; D gene ambiguous. The CDR3 consists of 14 residues. V was shortened by 5 bases and J by 5 bases, with 14 bases between the two germline ends. Germline values: CDR1 MDHEN, CDR2 SYDVKM. CDR3 coding DNA: TGTGCCAGCAGTCCGGCCGCCCGATTAGATACGCAGTATTTT. This encodes CASSPAARLDTQYF.

CDR3 coding DNA: TGTGCCAGCAGCTTGACAATCTACGAGCAGTACTTC. Amino acid sequence: CASSLTIYEQYF. V usage is TRBV5-8 and J usage is TRBJ2-7; D is unresolved. CDR3 length: 12 amino acids. The ends were cut back, 1 base at V and 3 bases at J, with 5 bases in the middle. Per germline, CDR1 SGHTS and CDR2 YDEGEE.

V is TRBV6-6 and J is TRBJ2-5, with 8 bases aligning to TRBD1. The CDR3 runs to 15 residues. Looked up from germline, CDR1 is MNHNY and CDR2 is SVGAGI (reference sequence). V lost 7 bases to trimming and J lost 2 bases; unmatched junction nucleotides: 9. The CDR3 nucleotides read TGTGCCAGCACCCTAACCCGGACAGGGCAAGAGACCCAGTACTTC. This gives the protein CASTLTRTGQETQYF.

V and J are TRBV5-1 and TRBJ2-5, with TRBD2 matching over 13 bases. The length of the CDR3 is 16 residues. The ends lost 1 base at V and 4 bases at J; junction bases unmatched: 4. CDR1 and CDR2 from the germline V gene are SGHRS and YFSETQ. The CDR3 DNA reads as TGCGCCAGCAGCTTGACTAGCGGGGGGGTAACAGAGACCCAGTACTTC. This codes for CASSLTSGGVTETQYF.